This TCR beta chain was sequenced for a study of a mutant IDH1 vaccine in newly diagnosed glioma. Study-level information: Patients previously underwent radiotherapy, temozolomide, or both, and most underwent both. Study-level results: Pseudoprogression seemed unlinked to shifts in top peripheral T cell clonotypes.

This clone was observed a single time. The antigen is not known. Indicated time point: baseline, week 1 (first vaccination visit). Treatment specified: pre-vaccination baseline after standard-of-care therapy. Trimming shortened V by 0 bases and J by 3 bases, and 9 bases separated the two germline ends. Germline assignment: CDR1 LNHNV and CDR2 YYDKDF (reference sequence). The CDR3 has 14 residues. TCRdb's copy holds only in-frame clones and misses some; the assay was immunoSEQ multiplex PCR. Of 60,000 to 85,000 clones listed, around 74% are singletons. The sample in question was PBMCs, obtained from a glioma patient treated with radiotherapy, temozolomide or both. The gene calls are TRBV15 and TRBJ2-7, with D possibly matching TRBD2 (6 bases). This sequence was found in a man aged 50-59 years with glioma. CDR3: CATSREGGFYEQYF. DNA of the CDR3: TGTGCCACCAGCAGAGAAGGAGGGTTCTACGAGCAGTACTTC.